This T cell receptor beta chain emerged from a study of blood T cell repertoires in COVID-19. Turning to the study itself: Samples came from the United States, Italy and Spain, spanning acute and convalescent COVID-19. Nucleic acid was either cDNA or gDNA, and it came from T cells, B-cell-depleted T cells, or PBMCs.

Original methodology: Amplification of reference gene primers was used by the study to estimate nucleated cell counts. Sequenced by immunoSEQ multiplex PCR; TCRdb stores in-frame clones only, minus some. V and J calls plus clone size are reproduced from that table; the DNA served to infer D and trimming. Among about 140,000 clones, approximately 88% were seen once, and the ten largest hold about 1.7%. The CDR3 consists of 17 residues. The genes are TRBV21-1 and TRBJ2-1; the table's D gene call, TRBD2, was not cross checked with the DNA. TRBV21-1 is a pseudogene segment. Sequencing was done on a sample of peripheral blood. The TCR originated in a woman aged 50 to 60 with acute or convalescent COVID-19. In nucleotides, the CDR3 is TGTGCCAGCAGCATTTCTAGCGGGAGGTTATCCTACAATGAGCAGTTCTTC. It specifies CASSISSGRLSYNEQFF.